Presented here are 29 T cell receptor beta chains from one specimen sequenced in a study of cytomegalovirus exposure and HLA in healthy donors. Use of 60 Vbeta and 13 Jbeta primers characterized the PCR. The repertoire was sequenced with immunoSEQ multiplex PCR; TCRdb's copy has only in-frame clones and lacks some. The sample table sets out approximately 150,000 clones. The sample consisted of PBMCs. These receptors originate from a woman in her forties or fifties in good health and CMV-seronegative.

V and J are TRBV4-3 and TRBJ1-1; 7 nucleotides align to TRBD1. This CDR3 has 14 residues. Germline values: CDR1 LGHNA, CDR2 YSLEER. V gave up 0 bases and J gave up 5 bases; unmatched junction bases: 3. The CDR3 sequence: CASSQEQGSTEAFF. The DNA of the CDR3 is TGCGCCAGCAGCCAAGAACAGGGGAGTACTGAAGCTTTCTTT.

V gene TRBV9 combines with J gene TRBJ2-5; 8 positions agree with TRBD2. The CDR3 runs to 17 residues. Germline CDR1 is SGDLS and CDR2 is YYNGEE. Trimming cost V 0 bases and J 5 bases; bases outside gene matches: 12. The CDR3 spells CASSVGGGGPPGETQYF. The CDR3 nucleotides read TGTGCCAGCAGCGTAGGCGGCGGGGGGCCCCCCGGGGAGACCCAGTACTTC.

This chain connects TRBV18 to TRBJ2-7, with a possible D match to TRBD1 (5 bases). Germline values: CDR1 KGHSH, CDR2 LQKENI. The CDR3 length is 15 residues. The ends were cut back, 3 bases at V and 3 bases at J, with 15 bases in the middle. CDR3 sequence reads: CASSPDRGPLYEQYF. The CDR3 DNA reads TGTGCCAGCTCACCCGACAGAGGACCCCTCTACGAGCAGTACTTC.

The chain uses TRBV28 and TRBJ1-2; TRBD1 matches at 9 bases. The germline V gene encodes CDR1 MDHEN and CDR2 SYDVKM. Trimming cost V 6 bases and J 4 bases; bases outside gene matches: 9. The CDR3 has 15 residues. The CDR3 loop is CASRPGQGVGYGYTF. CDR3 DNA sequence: TGTGCCAGCAGACCGGGACAGGGAGTCGGCTATGGCTACACCTTC.

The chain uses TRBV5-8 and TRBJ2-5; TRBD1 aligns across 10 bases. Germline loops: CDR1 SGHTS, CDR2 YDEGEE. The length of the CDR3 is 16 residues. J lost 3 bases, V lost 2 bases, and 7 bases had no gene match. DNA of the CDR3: TGTGCCAGCAGCTTAGGAGACAGGGGGCTTGAAGAGACCCAGTACTTC. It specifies CASSLGDRGLEETQYF.

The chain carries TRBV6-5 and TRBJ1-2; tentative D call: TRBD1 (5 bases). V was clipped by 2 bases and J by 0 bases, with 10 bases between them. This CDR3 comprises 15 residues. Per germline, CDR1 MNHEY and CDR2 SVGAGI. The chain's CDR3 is CASSYMGGTNYGYTF. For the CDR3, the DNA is TGTGCCAGCAGTTACATGGGGGGTACTAACTATGGCTACACCTTC.

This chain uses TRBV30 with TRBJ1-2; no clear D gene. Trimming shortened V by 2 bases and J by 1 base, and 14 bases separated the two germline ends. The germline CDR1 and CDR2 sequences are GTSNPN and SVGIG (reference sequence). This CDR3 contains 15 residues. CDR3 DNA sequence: TGTGCCTGGAGTCTGTTTGCGCCTCTTAACTATGGCTACACCTTC. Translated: CAWSLFAPLNYGYTF. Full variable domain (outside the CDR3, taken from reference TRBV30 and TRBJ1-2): SQTIHQWPATLVQPVGSPLSLECTVEGTSNPNLYWYRQAAGRGLQLLFYSVGIGQISSEVPQNLSASRPQDRQFILSSKKLLLSDSGFYLCAWSLFAPLNYGYTFGSGTRLTVV.

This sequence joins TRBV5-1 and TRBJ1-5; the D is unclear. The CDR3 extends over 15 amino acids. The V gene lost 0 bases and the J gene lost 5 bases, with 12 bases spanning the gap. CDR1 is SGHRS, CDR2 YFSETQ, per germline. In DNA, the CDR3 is TGCGCCAGCAGCTTGGGAGGGCAGCAGTATCAGCCCCAGCATTTT. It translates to CASSLGGQQYQPQHF.

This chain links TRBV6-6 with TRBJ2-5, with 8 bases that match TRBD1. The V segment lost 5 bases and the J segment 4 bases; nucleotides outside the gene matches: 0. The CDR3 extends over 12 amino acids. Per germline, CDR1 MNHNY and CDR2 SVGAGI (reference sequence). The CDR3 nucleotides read TGTGCCAGCAGTGACAGGGGAGAGACCCAGTACTTC. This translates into CASSDRGETQYF.

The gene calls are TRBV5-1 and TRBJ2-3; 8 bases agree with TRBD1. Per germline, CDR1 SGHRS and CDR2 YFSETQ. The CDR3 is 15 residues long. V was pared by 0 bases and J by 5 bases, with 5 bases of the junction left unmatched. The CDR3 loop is CASSLVRGQGDTQYF. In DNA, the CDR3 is TGCGCCAGCAGCTTGGTCAGGGGGCAGGGAGATACGCAGTATTTT.

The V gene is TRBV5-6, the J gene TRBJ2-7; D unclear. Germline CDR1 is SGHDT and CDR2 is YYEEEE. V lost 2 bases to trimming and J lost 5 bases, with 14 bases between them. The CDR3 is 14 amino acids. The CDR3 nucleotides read TGTGCCAGCAGCTTTGGGCACGCCCTGCACGAGCAGTACTTC. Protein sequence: CASSFGHALHEQYF.

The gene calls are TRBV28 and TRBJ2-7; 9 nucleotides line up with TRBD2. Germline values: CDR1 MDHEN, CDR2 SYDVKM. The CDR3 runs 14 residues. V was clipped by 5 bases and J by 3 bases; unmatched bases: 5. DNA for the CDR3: TGTGCCAGCAGTATAGCGGGGGCGAACTACGAGCAGTACTTC. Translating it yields CASSIAGANYEQYF. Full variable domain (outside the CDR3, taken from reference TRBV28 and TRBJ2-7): DVKVTQSSRYLVKRTGEKVFLECVQDMDHENMFWYRQDPGLGLRLIYFSYDVKMKEKGDIPEGYSVSREKKERFSLILESASTNQTSMYLCASSIAGANYEQYFGPGTRLTVT.

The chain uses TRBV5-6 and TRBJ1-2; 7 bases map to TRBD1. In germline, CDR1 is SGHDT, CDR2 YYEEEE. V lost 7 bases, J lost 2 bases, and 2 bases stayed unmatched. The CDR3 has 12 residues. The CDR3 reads CASGTVNYGYTF. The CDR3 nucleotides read TGTGCCAGCGGGACAGTGAACTATGGCTACACCTTC.

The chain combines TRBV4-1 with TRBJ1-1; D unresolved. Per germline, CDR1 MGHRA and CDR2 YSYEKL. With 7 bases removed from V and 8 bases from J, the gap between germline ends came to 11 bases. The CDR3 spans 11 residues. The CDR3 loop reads CASIEAGEAFF. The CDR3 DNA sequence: TGCGCCAGCATAGAGGCTGGAGAAGCTTTCTTT.

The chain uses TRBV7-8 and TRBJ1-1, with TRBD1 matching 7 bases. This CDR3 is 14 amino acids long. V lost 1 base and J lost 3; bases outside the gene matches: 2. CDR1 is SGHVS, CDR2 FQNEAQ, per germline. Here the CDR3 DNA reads TGTGCCAGCAGCTTAGGACAGGGTTACACTGAAGCTTTCTTT. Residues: CASSLGQGYTEAFF.

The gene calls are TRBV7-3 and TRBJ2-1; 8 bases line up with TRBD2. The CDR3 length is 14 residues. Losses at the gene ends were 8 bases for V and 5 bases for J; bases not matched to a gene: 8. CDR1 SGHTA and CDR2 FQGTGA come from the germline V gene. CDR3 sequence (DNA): TGTGCCAGCGGGTCGGGACTAGGCCACAATGAGCAGTTCTTC. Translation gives CASGSGLGHNEQFF.

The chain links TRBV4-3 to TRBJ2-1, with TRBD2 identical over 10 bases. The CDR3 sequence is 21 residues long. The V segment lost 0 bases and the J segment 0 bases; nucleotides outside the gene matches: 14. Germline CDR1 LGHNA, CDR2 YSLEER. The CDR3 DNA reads TGCGCCAGCAGCCAAGAGGCAGGAGTGAGCGGGAGGGCCAGCTCCTACAATGAGCAGTTCTTC. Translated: CASSQEAGVSGRASSYNEQFF.

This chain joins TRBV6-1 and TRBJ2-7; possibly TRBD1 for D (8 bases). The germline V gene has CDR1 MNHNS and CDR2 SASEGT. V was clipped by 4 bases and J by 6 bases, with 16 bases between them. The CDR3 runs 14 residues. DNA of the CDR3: TGTGCCAGCAGTGCCCCACAGGGGGGGGCCGAGCAGTACTTC. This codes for CASSAPQGGAEQYF.

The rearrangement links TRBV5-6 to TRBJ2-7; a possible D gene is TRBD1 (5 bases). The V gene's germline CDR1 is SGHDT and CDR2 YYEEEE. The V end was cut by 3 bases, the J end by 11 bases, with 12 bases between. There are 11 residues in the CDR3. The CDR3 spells CASSSAGMKYF. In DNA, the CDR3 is TGTGCCAGCAGCTCCGCAGGGATGAAGTACTTC. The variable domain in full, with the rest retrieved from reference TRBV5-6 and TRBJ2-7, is DAGVTQSPTHLIKTRGQQVTLRCSPKSGHDTVSWYQQALGQGPQFIFQYYEEEERQRGNFPDRFSGHQFPNYSSELNVNALLLGDSALYLCASSSAGMKYFGPGTRLTVT.

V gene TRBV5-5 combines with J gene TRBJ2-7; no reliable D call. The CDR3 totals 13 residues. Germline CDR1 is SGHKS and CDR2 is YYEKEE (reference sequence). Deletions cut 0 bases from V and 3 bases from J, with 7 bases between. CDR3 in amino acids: CASSLGLDYEQYF. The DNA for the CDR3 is TGTGCCAGCAGCTTGGGACTCGACTACGAGCAGTACTTC.

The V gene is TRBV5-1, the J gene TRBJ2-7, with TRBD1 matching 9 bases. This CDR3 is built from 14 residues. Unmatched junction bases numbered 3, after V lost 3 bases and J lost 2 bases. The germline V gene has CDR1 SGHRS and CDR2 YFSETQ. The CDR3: CASSSGQGPYEQYF. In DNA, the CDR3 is TGCGCCAGCAGCTCGGGACAGGGCCCCTACGAGCAGTACTTC.

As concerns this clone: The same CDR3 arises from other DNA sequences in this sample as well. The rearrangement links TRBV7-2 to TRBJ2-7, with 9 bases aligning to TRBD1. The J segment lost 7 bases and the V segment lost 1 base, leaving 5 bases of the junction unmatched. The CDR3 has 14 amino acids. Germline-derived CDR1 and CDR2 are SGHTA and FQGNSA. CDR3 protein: CASSLGDRVYEQYF. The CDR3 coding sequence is TGTGCCAGCAGCTTAGGGGACAGGGTTTATGAGCAGTACTTC.

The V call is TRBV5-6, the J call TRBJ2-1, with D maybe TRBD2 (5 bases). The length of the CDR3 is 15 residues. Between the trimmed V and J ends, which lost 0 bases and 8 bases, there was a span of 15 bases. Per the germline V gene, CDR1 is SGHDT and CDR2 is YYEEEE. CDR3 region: CASSLDRWTSHEQFF. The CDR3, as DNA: TGTGCCAGCAGCTTGGATCGGTGGACTTCCCATGAGCAGTTCTTC. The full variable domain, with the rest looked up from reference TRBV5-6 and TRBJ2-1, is DAGVTQSPTHLIKTRGQQVTLRCSPKSGHDTVSWYQQALGQGPQFIFQYYEEEERQRGNFPDRFSGHQFPNYSSELNVNALLLGDSALYLCASSLDRWTSHEQFFGPGTRLTVL.

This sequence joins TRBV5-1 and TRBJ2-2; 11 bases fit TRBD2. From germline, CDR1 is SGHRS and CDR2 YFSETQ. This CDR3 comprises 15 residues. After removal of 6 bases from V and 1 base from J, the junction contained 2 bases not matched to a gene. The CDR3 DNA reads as TGCGCCAGCAAGACTAGCGGGGTGAACACCGGGGAGCTGTTTTTT. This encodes CASKTSGVNTGELFF.

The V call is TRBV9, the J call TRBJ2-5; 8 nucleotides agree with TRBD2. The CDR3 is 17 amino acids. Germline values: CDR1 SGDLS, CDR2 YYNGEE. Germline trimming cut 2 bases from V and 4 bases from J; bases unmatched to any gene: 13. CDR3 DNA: TGTGCCAGCAGCGTCCCCGGGGGGGGAGAGGATCGAGAGACCCAGTACTTC. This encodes CASSVPGGGEDRETQYF.

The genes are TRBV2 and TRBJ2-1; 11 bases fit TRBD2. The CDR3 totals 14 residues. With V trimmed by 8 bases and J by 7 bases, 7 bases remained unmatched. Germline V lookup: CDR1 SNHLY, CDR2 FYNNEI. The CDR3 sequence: CASVGLAGPNEQFF. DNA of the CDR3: TGTGCCAGCGTAGGACTAGCGGGTCCTAATGAGCAGTTCTTC.

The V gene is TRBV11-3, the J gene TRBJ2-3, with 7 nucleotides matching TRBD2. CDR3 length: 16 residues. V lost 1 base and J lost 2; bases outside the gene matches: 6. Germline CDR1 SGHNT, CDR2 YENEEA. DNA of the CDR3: TGTGCCAGCAGCTTAGGGAGCGGGATCAACACAGATACGCAGTATTTT. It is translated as CASSLGSGINTDTQYF.

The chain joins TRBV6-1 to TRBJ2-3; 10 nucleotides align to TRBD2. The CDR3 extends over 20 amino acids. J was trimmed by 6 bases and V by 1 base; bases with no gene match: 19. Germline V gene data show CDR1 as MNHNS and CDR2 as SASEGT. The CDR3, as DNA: TGTGCCAGCAGTGAAGAGAGCTACGGGGTGAGCGGGGGGGCCAGGGATACGCAGTATTTT. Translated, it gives CASSEESYGVSGGARDTQYF.

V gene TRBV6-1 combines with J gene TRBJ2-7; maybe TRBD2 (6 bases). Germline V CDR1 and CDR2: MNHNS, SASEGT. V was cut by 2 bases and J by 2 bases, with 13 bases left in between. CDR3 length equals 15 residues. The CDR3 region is CASSERGLNAYEQYF. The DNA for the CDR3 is TGTGCCAGCAGTGAACGGGGACTGAATGCCTACGAGCAGTACTTC.